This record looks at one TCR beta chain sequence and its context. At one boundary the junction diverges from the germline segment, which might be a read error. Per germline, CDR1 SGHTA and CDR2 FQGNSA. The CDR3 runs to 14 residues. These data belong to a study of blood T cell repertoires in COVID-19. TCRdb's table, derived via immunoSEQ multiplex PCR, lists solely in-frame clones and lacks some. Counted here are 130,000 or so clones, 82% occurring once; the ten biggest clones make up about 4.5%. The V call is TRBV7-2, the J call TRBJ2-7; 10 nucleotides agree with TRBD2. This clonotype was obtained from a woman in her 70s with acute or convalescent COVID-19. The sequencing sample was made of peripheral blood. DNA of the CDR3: TGTGCCAGCAGCCTAGCGGGGGCCTCCTGGGAGCAGTACTTC. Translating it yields CASSLAGASWEQYF.